This T cell receptor beta chain appears in the sequencing data of a study of vaccination effects on CD4 cells after COVID-19. At the level of the study: Researchers obtained post-vaccine samples at a median of 72 days past the second dose.

Study results and limitations: In vaccinees who were healthy, merely 1 out of 255 vaccine-induced clones cross-reacted with common cold coronaviruses. Substantial clonal contraction characterized both infection- and vaccine-induced clones late after vaccination.

Before sequencing, viral peptide pools were used by the ViraFEST assay to expand antigen-specific CD4+ T cells. Cells that had been cultured for about 10 days were the source of isolated CD4+ T cells. Vaccine administered to participants consisted of two doses of either BNT162b2 or mRNA-1273. Previously uninfected by SARS-CoV-2, the vaccine recipients also showed negative nucleocapsid antibodies. The CDR3 length is 15 residues. V trimming: 6 bases; J trimming: 5 bases; junction bases outside the gene matches: 6. Germline CDR1 and CDR2: MNHEY and SVGAGI. Using immunoSEQ multiplex PCR, the repertoire was profiled, and TCRdb retains in-frame clones only, with some absent. The sample records about 46,000 clones, around 70% being singletons. To note about this clone: The antigen remains unidentified.

V usage is TRBV6-5 and J usage is TRBJ1-6; TRBD1 matches at 8 bases. The sequencing used CD4+ T cells from PBMCs cultured with HCoV-OC43 spike peptides, collected after COVID-19 vaccination. Subset of the sample: HCoV-OC43 spike overlapping peptide pool stimulation. This clonotype originated in a human donor who received a COVID-19 vaccine. This CDR3 reads CASRGTGYHNSPLHF. The CDR3 DNA sequence: TGTGCCAGCAGGGGGACAGGTTATCATAATTCACCCCTCCACTTT.